The clone carrying this T cell receptor beta chain was counted at least ten times. First-strand cDNA relied on TRAV- and TRBV-specific primers spanning alpha and beta chains. TCR amplification involved roughly 21 PCR cycles with a constant-region primer and V-primer adapter. TCRdb re-called the reads with MiXCR, one entry per CDR3 protein. The sample lists nearly 60,000 distinct CDR3 sequences; about 23% were seen once. This entry belongs to a study of low-dose radiotherapy and immunotherapy resistance in tumors. As for the study in general: For Cohort 1, fractions of 0.5 Gy were given every 2 weeks, reaching 6.5 Gy overall. Intravenous nivolumab 240 mg every two weeks plus ipilimumab 1 mg/kg every six weeks was given to patients.

The V end lost 6 bases, the J end lost 2 bases, and 10 bases lay between the germline ends. Germline values: CDR1 LGHDT, CDR2 YNNKEL (reference sequence). The CDR3 runs to 13 residues. Described time point: after trial treatment. This sample's treatment: LDRT plus nivolumab, ipilimumab, low-dose cyclophosphamide and aspirin (RACIN trial). Along with nivolumab and ipilimumab, donors received aspirin, low-dose cyclophosphamide and low-dose radiotherapy. Qualifying patients carried advanced solid tumors devoid of tumor-infiltrating lymphocytes. The sequence was collected from a male donor with prostate cancer. This specimen was PBMCs, taken after low-dose radiotherapy plus immunotherapy. The rearrangement links TRBV3-1 to TRBJ1-2, with a weak D call TRBD1 (6 bases). The CDR3 loop reads CASRQGWNYGYTF. CDR3 in DNA: TGTGCCAGCAGACAGGGTTGGAACTATGGCTACACCTTC.